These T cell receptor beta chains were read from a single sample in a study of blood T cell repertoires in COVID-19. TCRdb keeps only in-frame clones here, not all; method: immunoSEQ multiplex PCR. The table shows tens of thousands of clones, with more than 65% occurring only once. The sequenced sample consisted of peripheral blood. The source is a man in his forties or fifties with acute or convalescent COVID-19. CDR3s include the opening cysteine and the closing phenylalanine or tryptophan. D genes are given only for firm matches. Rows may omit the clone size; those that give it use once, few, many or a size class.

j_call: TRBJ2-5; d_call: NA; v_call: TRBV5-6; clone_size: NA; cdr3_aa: CASNRQRAETQYF; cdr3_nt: TGTGCCAGCAATCGACAGAGAGCCGAGACCCAGTACTTC
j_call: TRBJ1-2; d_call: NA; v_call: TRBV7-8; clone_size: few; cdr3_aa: CASSLQGYYGYTF; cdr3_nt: TGTGCCAGCAGCTTACAGGGGTACTATGGCTACACCTTC
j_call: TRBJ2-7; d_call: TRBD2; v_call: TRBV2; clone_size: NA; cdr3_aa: CASSVLAGRDEQYF; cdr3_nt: TGTGCCAGCAGTGTCCTAGCGGGAAGGGACGAGCAGTACTTC
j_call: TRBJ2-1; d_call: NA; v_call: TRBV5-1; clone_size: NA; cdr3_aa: CASSLLAAGNEQFF; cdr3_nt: TGCGCCAGCAGCTTATTAGCAGCGGGCAATGAGCAGTTCTTC
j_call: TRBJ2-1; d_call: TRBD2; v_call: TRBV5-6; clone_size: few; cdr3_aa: CASSLAGGRNEQFF; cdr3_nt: TGTGCCAGCAGCTTGGCCGGGGGGAGGAATGAGCAGTTCTTC
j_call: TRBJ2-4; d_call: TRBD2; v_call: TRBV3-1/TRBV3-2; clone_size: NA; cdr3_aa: CASSQDLGLGGAFKNIQYF; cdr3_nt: TGTGCCAGCAGCCAAGATTTGGGACTAGGAGGAGCTTTCAAAAACATTCAGTACTTC
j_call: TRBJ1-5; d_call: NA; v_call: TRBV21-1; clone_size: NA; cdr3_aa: CASFPAVGDRGRRGGQPQHF; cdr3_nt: TGTGCCAGCTTCCCGGCGGTGGGGGACAGGGGGCGCCGGGGGGGGCAGCCCCAGCATTTT
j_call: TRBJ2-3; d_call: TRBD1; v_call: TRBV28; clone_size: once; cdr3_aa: CASSLPGQGSTDTQYF; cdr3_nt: TGTGCCAGCAGTTTACCCGGACAGGGGAGCACAGATACGCAGTATTTT
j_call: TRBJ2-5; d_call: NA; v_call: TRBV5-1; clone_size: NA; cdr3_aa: CASSLGQNQETQYF; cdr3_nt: TGCGCCAGCAGCTTGGGGCAGAACCAAGAGACCCAGTACTTC
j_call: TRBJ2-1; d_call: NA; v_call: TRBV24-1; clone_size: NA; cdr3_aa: CATSDRWTYYNEQFF; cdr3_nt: TGTGCCACCAGTGATCGGTGGACTTACTACAATGAGCAGTTCTTC
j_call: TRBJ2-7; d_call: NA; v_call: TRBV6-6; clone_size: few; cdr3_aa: CASSRLTGLGFPYEQYF; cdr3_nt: TGTGCCAGCAGTCGATTGACAGGATTGGGGTTCCCCTACGAGCAGTACTTC
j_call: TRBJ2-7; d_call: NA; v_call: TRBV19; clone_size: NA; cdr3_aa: CASSIGEAYEQYF; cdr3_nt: TGTGCCAGTAGTATTGGGGAGGCCTACGAGCAGTACTTC
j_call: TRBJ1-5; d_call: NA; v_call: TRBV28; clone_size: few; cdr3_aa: CAITDIGSNQPQHF; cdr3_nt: TGTGCCATCACGGACATTGGGAGCAATCAGCCCCAGCATTTT
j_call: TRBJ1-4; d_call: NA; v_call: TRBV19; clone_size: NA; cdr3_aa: CATLSRVGEKLFF; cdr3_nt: TGTGCCACCCTTTCCAGGGTGGGTGAAAAACTGTTTTTT
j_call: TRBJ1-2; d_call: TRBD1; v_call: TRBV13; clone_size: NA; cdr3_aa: CASRRQGASNYGYTF; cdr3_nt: TGTGCCAGCAGACGCCAGGGGGCGTCTAACTATGGCTACACCTTC
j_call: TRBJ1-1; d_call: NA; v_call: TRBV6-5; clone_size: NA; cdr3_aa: CASSSRRGGLGEAFF; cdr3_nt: TGTGCCAGCAGTTCTCGGCGGGGGGGCCTGGGTGAAGCTTTCTTT
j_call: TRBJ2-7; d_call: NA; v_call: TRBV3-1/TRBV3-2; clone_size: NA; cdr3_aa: CASSQIGDEQYF; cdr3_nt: TGTGCCAGCAGCCAAATAGGAGACGAGCAGTACTTC
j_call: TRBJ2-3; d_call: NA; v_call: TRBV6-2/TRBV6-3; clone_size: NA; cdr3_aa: CASSPGDTQYF; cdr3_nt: TGTGCCAGCAGTCCGGGGGATACGCAGTATTTT
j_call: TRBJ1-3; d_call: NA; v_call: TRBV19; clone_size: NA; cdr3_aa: CASSFSAGNTIYF; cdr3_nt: TGTGCCAGTAGCTTCAGTGCTGGAAACACCATATATTTT
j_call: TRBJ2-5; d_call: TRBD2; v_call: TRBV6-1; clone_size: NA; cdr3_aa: CASSQASGETQYF; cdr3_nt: TGTGCCAGCAGTCAAGCTAGCGGAGAGACCCAGTACTTC
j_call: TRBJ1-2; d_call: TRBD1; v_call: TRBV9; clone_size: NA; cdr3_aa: CASSPGTEGGYTF; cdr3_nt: TGTGCCAGCAGCCCCGGGACAGAAGGAGGCTACACCTTC
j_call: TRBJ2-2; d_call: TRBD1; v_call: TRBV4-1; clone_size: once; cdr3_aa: CASSHPIAGTGDTGELFF; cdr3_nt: TGCGCCAGCAGCCACCCAATCGCCGGGACAGGGGACACCGGGGAGCTGTTTTTT
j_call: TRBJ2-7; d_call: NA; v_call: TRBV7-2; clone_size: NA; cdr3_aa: CASSLGGLSYEQYF; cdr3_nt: TGTGCCAGCAGCTTAGGGGGCCTTTCCTACGAGCAGTACTTC
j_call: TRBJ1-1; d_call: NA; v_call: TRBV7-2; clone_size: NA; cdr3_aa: CASSRRGGEAFF; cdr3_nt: TGTGCCAGCAGCCGCAGAGGGGGTGAAGCTTTCTTT
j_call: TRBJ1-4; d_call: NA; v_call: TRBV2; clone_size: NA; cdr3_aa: CASSDWTRGEKLFF; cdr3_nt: TGTGCCAGCAGTGACTGGACACGGGGGGAAAAACTGTTTTTT
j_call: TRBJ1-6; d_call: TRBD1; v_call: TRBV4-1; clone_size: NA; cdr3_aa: CASSQEGQRVYNSPLHF; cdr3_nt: TGCGCCAGCAGCCAAGAGGGACAGCGGGTGTATAATTCACCCCTCCACTTT
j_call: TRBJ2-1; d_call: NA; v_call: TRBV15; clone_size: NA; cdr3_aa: CATSRVTSPNEQFF; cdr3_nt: TGTGCCACCAGCAGAGTAACTAGCCCGAATGAGCAGTTCTTC
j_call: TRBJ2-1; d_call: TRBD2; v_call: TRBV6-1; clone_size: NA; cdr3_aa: CASSDGLAGYNEQFF; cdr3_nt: TGTGCCAGCAGTGACGGACTAGCGGGATACAATGAGCAGTTCTTC
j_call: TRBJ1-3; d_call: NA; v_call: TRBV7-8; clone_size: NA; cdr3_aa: CASSLLGDSGNTIYF; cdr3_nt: TGTGCCAGCAGCTTACTAGGCGACTCTGGAAACACCATATATTTT
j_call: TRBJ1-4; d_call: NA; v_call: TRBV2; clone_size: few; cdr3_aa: CASSERLTIFTSEKLFF; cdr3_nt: TGTGCCAGCAGTGAACGGCTTACTATTTTTACCAGTGAAAAACTGTTTTTT
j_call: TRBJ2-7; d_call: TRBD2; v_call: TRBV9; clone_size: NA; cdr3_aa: CASNRAGGEYEQYF; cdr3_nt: TGTGCCAGCAACCGGGCGGGGGGCGAATACGAGCAGTACTTC
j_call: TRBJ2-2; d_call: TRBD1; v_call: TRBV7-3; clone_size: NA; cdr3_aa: CASSSPTGLAGELFF; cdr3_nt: TGTGCCAGCAGCTCGCCGACAGGGCTCGCCGGGGAGCTGTTTTTT
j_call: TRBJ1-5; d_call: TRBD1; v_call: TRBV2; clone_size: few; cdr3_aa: CASTGTGAVANQPQHF; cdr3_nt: TGTGCCAGCACGGGGACAGGGGCGGTAGCCAATCAGCCCCAGCATTTT
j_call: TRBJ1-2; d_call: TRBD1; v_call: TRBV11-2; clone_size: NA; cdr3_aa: CASSLGMIGGSSLSGYTF; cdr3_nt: TGTGCCAGCAGCCTAGGGATGATAGGGGGCTCTTCTCTCTCTGGCTACACCTTC
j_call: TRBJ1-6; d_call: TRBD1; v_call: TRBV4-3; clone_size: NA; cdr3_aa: CASSQETGQSPLHF; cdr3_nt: TGCGCCAGCAGCCAGGAGACAGGGCAATCACCCCTCCACTTT
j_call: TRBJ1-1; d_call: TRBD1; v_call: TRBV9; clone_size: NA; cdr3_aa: CASSVGTGLNTEAFF; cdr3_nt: TGTGCCAGCAGCGTAGGGACAGGCCTGAACACTGAAGCTTTCTTT
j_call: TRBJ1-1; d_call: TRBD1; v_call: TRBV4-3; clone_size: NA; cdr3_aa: CASSQDLGTEPTEAFF; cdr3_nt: TGCGCCAGCAGCCAAGATCTGGGGACAGAGCCAACTGAAGCTTTCTTT
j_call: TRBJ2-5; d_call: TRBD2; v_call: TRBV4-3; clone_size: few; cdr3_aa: CASSQDRLAGLETQYF; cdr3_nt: TGCGCCAGCAGCCAAGACCGACTAGCGGGATTGGAGACCCAGTACTTC
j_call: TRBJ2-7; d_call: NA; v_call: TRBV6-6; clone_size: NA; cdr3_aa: CASNGQSLEQYF; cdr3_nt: TGTGCCAGCAACGGACAGAGCCTCGAGCAGTACTTC
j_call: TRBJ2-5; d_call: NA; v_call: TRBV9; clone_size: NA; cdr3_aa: CASSVSSGQETQYF; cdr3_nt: TGTGCCAGCAGCGTTAGTTCAGGTCAAGAGACCCAGTACTTC
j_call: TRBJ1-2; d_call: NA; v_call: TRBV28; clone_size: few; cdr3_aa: CASSLRQNYGYTF; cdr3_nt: TGTGCCAGCAGTTTACGACAGAACTATGGCTACACCTTC
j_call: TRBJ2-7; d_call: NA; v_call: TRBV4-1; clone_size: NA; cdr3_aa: CASSRLGGNTYEQYF; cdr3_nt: TGCGCCAGCAGCCGACTTGGCGGGAACACCTACGAGCAGTACTTC
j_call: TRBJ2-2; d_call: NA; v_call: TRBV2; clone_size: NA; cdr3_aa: CASLTDPTGELFF; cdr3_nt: TGTGCCAGCTTGACAGATCCGACCGGGGAGCTGTTTTTT